Below are 18 T cell receptor beta chains sequenced from a single sample in a study of regulatory T cells in long-lasting Graves disease. Time point specified: newly diagnosed GD, antithyroid drugs for less than 3 months. There was RNA extracted from PBMCs, and the TCR library was made from it. According to the study, TCR beta libraries were built with iRepertoire HTBI primers and CDR3-region Arm-PCR. MiXCR, run by TCRdb on the multiplex PCR reads, gives a single entry per CDR3 protein. The top ten clones hold approximately 22% of a sample with roughly 400,000 distinct CDR3 sequences, less than 20% of them seen once. The data were also submitted as part of a second study, on T cells in Graves' hyperthyroidism and ophthalmopathy.

The starting material was peripheral blood mononuclear cells (PBMCs), obtained at new diagnosis, from a patient treated with antithyroid drugs. These receptors originate from a woman aged 18-29 years with Graves disease.

Concerning this clonotype: Only one base separates this from a far larger clonotype, so it likely reflects a read error. The V and J genes are TRBV5-1 and TRBJ2-1, with D uncertain. The CDR3 is 12 residues long. V lost 6 bases, J lost 10 bases, and 14 bases lay in between. The germline CDR1 and CDR2 sequences are SGHRS and YFSETQ. CDR3 sequence reads: CASNSDSYEQFF. CDR3 DNA: TGCGCCAGCAACAGTGACTCCTACGAGCAGTTCTTC.

The chain has TRBV12-5 and TRBJ1-1; the D gene is possibly TRBD1 (5 bases). The CDR3 extends over 12 amino acids. V dropped 3 bases and J dropped 7 bases, with 9 bases sitting between them. CDR1 and CDR2 from the germline V gene are LGHNT and FRNRAP. The CDR3, as DNA: TGTGCTAGTGGTTTCGACAGCTATGAAGCTTTCTTT. This gives the protein CASGFDSYEAFF.

At least ten counts were recorded for this clonotype. The CDR3: CAAGDTNNEQFF. The CDR3 DNA sequence: TGTGCCGCGGGAGACACGAACAATGAGCAGTTCTTC. The V and J genes are TRBV7-9 and TRBJ2-1; 7 bases align to TRBD2. Trimming took 11 bases from V and 5 from J; bases not matched to a gene: 6. The CDR3 runs to 12 residues. Germline loops: CDR1 SEHNR, CDR2 FQNEAQ (reference sequence).

The sample holds a few counts of this clonotype. The junction departs from the called germline gene at one end, perhaps through a read error. The rearrangement links TRBV6-1 to TRBJ2-7; 13 bases align to TRBD2. CDR3 size: 15 residues. Germline V gene lookup returns CDR1 MNHNS and CDR2 SASEGT. CDR3 in DNA: TGTGCCAGCATTGAAGGACTAGCGGGGGACTACGAGCAGTACTTC. Amino acids: CASIEGLAGDYEQYF.

The chain recombines TRBV18 with TRBJ2-5; TRBD1 might be the D (6 bases). The length of the CDR3 is 17 residues. The V and J ends lost 6 bases and 2 bases respectively, with 22 bases between them. The V gene's germline CDR1 is KGHSH and CDR2 LQKENI. The CDR3 is CASSSTERGFTQETQYF. The CDR3 region has the DNA TGTGCCAGCTCGTCAACAGAAAGGGGGTTCACACAAGAGACCCAGTACTTC.

This clonotype was observed a few times. V gene TRBV9 combines with J gene TRBJ1-1; 8 positions match TRBD1. This CDR3 is built from 13 residues. Germline CDR1 is SGDLS and CDR2 is YYNGEE. The junction had 2 bases not matched to a gene; V was cut back by 3 bases and J by 4 bases. The CDR3 loop reads CASSARGPTEAFF. In nucleotides, the CDR3 is TGTGCCAGCAGCGCCAGGGGGCCCACTGAAGCTTTCTTT.

This clonotype was seen at least ten times. The chain is built from TRBV7-2 and TRBJ2-1; 8 bases match TRBD2. Germline lookup yields CDR1 SGHTA and CDR2 FQGNSA. The CDR3 contains 14 residues. The V gene end was trimmed by 4 bases and the J gene end by 4 bases; junction bases not matched to a gene: 3. The CDR3 region has the DNA TGTGCCAGCAGCTCAGGACTAGCTTACAATGAGCAGTTCTTC. Amino acid sequence: CASSSGLAYNEQFF.

This clonotype has a count of ten or more. The DNA for the CDR3 is TGCAGTGCTAGAGATACGAGGCGGGGGGGCGAGACCCAGTACTTC. It specifies CSARDTRRGGETQYF. This chain uses TRBV20-1 with TRBJ2-5; 9 bases match TRBD2. This CDR3 region has 15 residues. CDR1 is DFQATT and CDR2 is SNEGSKA in the germline V gene (reference sequence). V gave up 0 bases and J gave up 5 bases; unmatched junction bases: 7.

In this sample, this clonotype turned up many times. The J gene is TRBJ2-3, the V gene TRBV11-2, with TRBD2 matching over 9 bases. CDR1 and CDR2 from the germline V gene are SGHAT and FQNNGV. CDR3 length equals 15 residues. The ends lost 5 bases at V and 5 bases at J; junction bases unmatched: 8. CDR3 sequence reads: CASSQGLAGGDTQYF. The CDR3 region has the DNA TGTGCCAGCAGCCAGGGACTAGCCGGGGGAGATACGCAGTATTTT. Combining the CDR3 with reference TRBV11-2 and TRBJ2-3 gives the whole variable domain EAGVAQSPRYKIIEKRQSVAFWCNPISGHATLYWYQQILGQGPKLLIQFQNNGVVDDSQLPKDRFSAERLKGVDSTLKIQPAKLEDSAVYLCASSQGLAGGDTQYFGPGTRLTVL.

At least ten counts were recorded for this clonotype. The CDR3 nucleotides are TGTGCCAGCAGCCAGACGGAGGGCGCCGGAAACACCATATATTTT. Encoded protein: CASSQTEGAGNTIYF. This chain joins TRBV3-1 and TRBJ1-3, with D unresolved. CDR1 is LGHDT and CDR2 is YNNKEL in the germline V gene (reference sequence). The V end lost 3 bases, the J end lost 4 bases, and 13 bases lay between the germline ends. The length of the CDR3 is 15 residues.

CDR3 residues: CASSTHRDGSEAFF. CDR3 nucleotides: TGTGCCAGCAGCACCCACAGGGATGGATCCGAAGCTTTCTTT. The chain combines TRBV9 with TRBJ1-1; tentatively, D is TRBD1 (6 bases). Germline CDR1 SGDLS, CDR2 YYNGEE. With 4 bases removed from V and 8 bases from J, the gap between germline ends came to 18 bases. The CDR3 is made up of 14 amino acids.

This clonotype was observed a few times. The rearrangement uses TRBV28 and TRBJ1-6, with D unresolved. The CDR3 consists of 16 residues. The V gene lost 3 bases and the J gene lost 5 bases, with 14 bases spanning the gap. The germline V gene encodes CDR1 MDHEN and CDR2 SYDVKM. In DNA form, the CDR3 reads TGTGCCAGCAGTTTCTCCAGGACCCCAAATAATTCACCCCTCCACTTT. This encodes CASSFSRTPNNSPLHF.

This clonotype was detected only a few times. The J gene is TRBJ1-2, the V gene TRBV19; TRBD1 matches at 8 bases. The CDR3 covers 14 residues. Germline CDR1 and CDR2: LNHDA and SQIVND (reference sequence). With 5 bases clipped from V and 4 bases from J, the junction kept 6 bases outside the gene matches. CDR3 in DNA: TGTGCCAGTAGTGTGGGACAGGCAAGCTATGGCTACACCTTC. Protein sequence: CASSVGQASYGYTF.

The chain employs TRBV7-2 and TRBJ2-5; D remains ambiguous. With 5 bases removed from V and 4 bases from J, the gap between germline ends came to 14 bases. Per the germline V gene, CDR1 is SGHTA and CDR2 is FQGNSA. This CDR3 is built from 14 residues. The CDR3: CASSRRQVGETQYF. In nucleotides, the CDR3 is TGTGCCAGCAGCCGGCGGCAGGTAGGAGAGACCCAGTACTTC.

There are many counts of this clonotype. J is TRBJ2-7 and V is TRBV28; a possible D gene is TRBD2 (5 bases). Germline V gene data show CDR1 as MDHEN and CDR2 as SYDVKM. The CDR3 sequence is 12 residues long. V dropped 10 bases and J dropped 2 bases, with 12 bases sitting between them. The CDR3 protein is CATLGIAYEQYF. The CDR3 DNA sequence: TGTGCCACACTCGGGATTGCCTACGAGCAGTACTTC. Supplemented by reference TRBV28 and TRBJ2-7, the full variable domain reads DVKVTQSSRYLVKRTGEKVFLECVQDMDHENMFWYRQDPGLGLRLIYFSYDVKMKEKGDIPEGYSVSREKKERFSLILESASTNQTSMYLCATLGIAYEQYFGPGTRLTVT.

This clonotype was seen at least ten times. Here the CDR3 DNA reads TGTGCCAGCAGTGAATCATCAGGGACCTATGGCTACACCTTC. This gives the protein CASSESSGTYGYTF. The rearrangement joins TRBV6-1 to TRBJ1-2, with D possibly being TRBD1 (5 bases). The V gene lost 2 bases and the J gene lost 4 bases, with 11 bases spanning the gap. Germline V lookup: CDR1 MNHNS, CDR2 SASEGT. The CDR3 consists of 14 residues.

This clonotype has a handful of counts. The chain recombines TRBV27 with TRBJ1-2; no reliable D call. The CDR3 loop spans 13 amino acids. Germline assignment: CDR1 MNHEY and CDR2 SMNVEV (reference sequence). Deletions cut 3 bases from V and 7 bases from J, with 12 bases between. The CDR3 sequence is CASSFSRRAGYTF. The CDR3 DNA reads as TGTGCCAGCAGTTTTAGCCGGAGGGCTGGCTACACCTTC.

This clonotype was picked up a small number of times. The V gene is TRBV11-1, the J gene TRBJ2-1; 10 positions match TRBD2. The CDR3 is made up of 14 amino acids. Unmatched junction bases numbered 5, after V lost 3 bases and J lost 9 bases. From germline, CDR1 is SGHAT and CDR2 FQDESV (reference sequence). CDR3: CASSLSSGRIEQFF. CDR3 coding DNA: TGTGCCAGCAGCTTGAGTAGCGGGAGGATTGAGCAGTTCTTC.